One and the same sample provided the 6 T cell receptor beta chains below, sequenced in a study of blood T cells in healthy people across ages. Sample-barcoded 5' priming and a J-beta primer mix drove a second PCR of about 6 to 12 cycles. Using its own MiXCR run on the 5' RACE reads, TCRdb lists one record per CDR3 protein. The profile covers about 1.1 million distinct CDR3 sequences, with around two fifths appearing a single time and around 14% taken by the ten largest. Material for sequencing was blood. These receptors were taken from a man aged 18 to 30 in good health.

This chain connects TRBV7-9 to TRBJ1-1; D is undetermined. V was clipped by 5 bases and J by 3 bases, with 7 bases between them. The CDR3 has 12 amino acids. Germline V gene lookup returns CDR1 SEHNR and CDR2 FQNEAQ (reference sequence). The CDR3 sequence: CASSVEHTEAFF. The CDR3 nucleotides are TGTGCCAGCAGCGTTGAACACACTGAAGCTTTCTTT.

About this clonotype: Sequence at one end of the junction differs from germline and may be a read error. This chain uses TRBV4-2 with TRBJ2-3; 11 positions match TRBD2. The CDR3 extends over 18 amino acids. Germline V gives CDR1 LGHNA, CDR2 YNFKEQ. The CDR3 region is CAGSQDRGLGLAADTQYF. DNA of the CDR3: TGTGCCGGCAGCCAAGACCGAGGGTTGGGACTAGCGGCAGATACGCAGTATTTT.

This clonotype was seen a few times. The rearrangement links TRBV5-1 to TRBJ2-1; TRBD2 is a possible D gene (5 bases). Trimming took off 4 bases at V and 2 bases at J, with 22 bases between the two ends. Germline V CDR1 and CDR2: SGHRS, YFSETQ. The CDR3 sequence is 18 residues long. CDR3 DNA sequence: TGCGCCAGCAGCCTAGCTAACTGGACGCAACTGACCTACAATGAGCAGTTCTTC. It yields the protein CASSLANWTQLTYNEQFF.

The sample holds one count of this clonotype. The rearrangement joins TRBV7-8 to TRBJ2-7; TRBD1 aligns across 8 bases. Looked up from germline, CDR1 is SGHVS and CDR2 is FQNEAQ. V dropped 5 bases and J dropped 3; count of bases not matched to a gene: 6. The CDR3 is made up of 14 amino acids. The DNA for the CDR3 is TGTGCCAGCAGCCCGATCGACAGGGGCTACGAGCAGTACTTC. Its translation is CASSPIDRGYEQYF.

V is TRBV5-5 and J is TRBJ1-1; D is undetermined. CDR1 is SGHKS, CDR2 YYEKEE, per germline (reference sequence). Trimming took 0 bases from V and 8 from J, leaving 11 bases between them. The CDR3 loop spans 13 amino acids. The CDR3 nucleotides are TGTGCCAGCAGCTTGGAGGTGATATCGGAAGCTTTCTTT. Translated, it gives CASSLEVISEAFF.

This clonotype turned up a few times. The chain has TRBV7-9 and TRBJ2-3, with D possibly matching TRBD2 (7 bases). The V end lost 1 base, the J end lost 6 bases, and 14 bases lay between the germline ends. From germline, CDR1 is SEHNR and CDR2 FQNEAQ (reference sequence). This CDR3 has 15 residues. CDR3 sequence reads: CASSLVGGGSDTQYF. In DNA, the CDR3 is TGTGCCAGCAGCTTAGTTGGGGGGGGCAGTGATACGCAGTATTTT.